Shown below are 11 T cell receptor beta chains from a single sample sequenced in a study of Ad26.COV2.S vaccination and SARS-CoV-2 variants. Produced via immunoSEQ multiplex PCR; TCRdb's table is partial and in-frame only. The table shows 180,000 or so clones, with approximately 90% occurring only once. The source was peripheral blood, collected after recovery from COVID-19. These receptor sequences come from a human donor who had recovered from COVID-19.

The CDR3 nucleotides read TGTGCCAGCAGAGAACTCAGGGGGCCGCAGTATGGCTACACCTTC. Its protein product is CASRELRGPQYGYTF. The V call is TRBV2, the J call TRBJ1-2; TRBD1 aligns across 8 bases. Germline V gene lookup returns CDR1 SNHLY and CDR2 FYNNEI. V shed 6 bases and J 5 bases; nucleotides not matched to a gene: 11. This CDR3 region has 15 residues.

A single count supports this clone. This chain connects TRBV9 to TRBJ2-1; 8 positions agree with TRBD2. Germline lookup yields CDR1 SGDLS and CDR2 YYNGEE. This CDR3 has 16 residues. V trimming: 0 bases; J trimming: 7 bases; junction bases outside the gene matches: 9. CDR3 residues: CASSVGPSGLRNEQFF. CDR3 in DNA: TGTGCCAGCAGCGTAGGGCCTAGCGGGTTGAGGAATGAGCAGTTCTTC.

The CDR3 loop is CASSPNGLGGILYGYTF. CDR3 in DNA: TGTGCCAGCAGCCCTAACGGGCTGGGGGGAATCCTCTATGGCTACACCTTC. The chain couples TRBV5-6 to TRBJ1-2; maybe TRBD1 (5 bases). Trimming cost V 4 bases and J 4 bases, with 23 bases left between them. Germline lookup yields CDR1 SGHDT and CDR2 YYEEEE. This CDR3 is 17 amino acids long.

The chain couples TRBV28 to TRBJ1-2; 7 positions match TRBD1. Trimming removed 5 bases from V and 7 bases from J; junction bases left unmatched: 7. The CDR3 loop spans 13 amino acids. Germline V gene data show CDR1 as MDHEN and CDR2 as SYDVKM. DNA for the CDR3: TGTGCCAGCAGTCACAGGGGTATGGCTGGCTACACCTTC. Translation gives CASSHRGMAGYTF.

This CDR3 reads CAISKAGAPTGELFF. The CDR3 nucleotides read TGTGCCATCAGTAAAGCAGGGGCGCCCACCGGGGAGCTGTTTTTT. The V gene is TRBV10-3, the J gene TRBJ2-2, with a tentative D call TRBD1 (6 bases). Germline CDR1 ENHRY, CDR2 SYGVKD. The V end lost 5 bases, the J end lost 4 bases, and 14 bases lay between the germline ends. This CDR3 region has 15 residues.

V usage is TRBV27 and J usage is TRBJ2-3, with D perhaps assigned TRBD1 or TRBD2 (6 bases each). Trimming removed 3 bases from V and 6 bases from J, with 16 bases in between. CDR1 and CDR2 (germline): MNHEY, SMNVEV (reference sequence). The CDR3 sequence is 15 residues long. CDR3: CASSFGGPQGDTQYF. CDR3 nucleotides: TGTGCCAGCAGTTTTGGGGGGCCCCAGGGGGATACGCAGTATTTT.

This chain links TRBV30 with TRBJ1-5; D perhaps matches TRBD1 (6 bases). CDR3 length: 13 amino acids. The ends were cut back, 0 bases at V and 7 bases at J, with 10 bases in the middle. CDR1 GTSNPN and CDR2 SVGIG come from the germline V gene (reference sequence). The CDR3 sequence is CAWSVGGGQPQHF. DNA of the CDR3: TGTGCCTGGAGTGTTGGAGGGGGGCAGCCCCAGCATTTT.

The chain links TRBV19 to TRBJ2-7; the match to TRBD2 covers 11 bases. Germline values: CDR1 LNHDA, CDR2 SQIVND (reference sequence). The CDR3 contains 14 residues. V dropped 5 bases and J dropped 3; count of bases not matched to a gene: 3. DNA for the CDR3: TGTGCCAGTAGTCCTGGACTAGCGGGCTACGAGCAGTACTTC. As protein: CASSPGLAGYEQYF.

The CDR3 nucleotides read TGTGCCAGCAGCCAAGGTTCGGGGATCAAGTCCGGGGAGCAGTACTTC. Protein product: CASSQGSGIKSGEQYF. V is TRBV14 and J is TRBJ2-7, with D possibly TRBD2 on 5 matching bases. V was clipped by 1 base and J by 7 bases, with 20 bases between them. The germline V gene encodes CDR1 SGHDN and CDR2 FVKESK. The CDR3 consists of 16 residues.

The gene calls are TRBV24-1 and TRBJ2-1; possibly TRBD2 for D (6 bases). Trimming cost V 4 bases and J 5 bases, with 17 bases left between them. The germline V gene encodes CDR1 KGHDR and CDR2 SFDVKD. This CDR3 region has 16 residues. CDR3 loop: CATSDSKGRLDNEQFF. The CDR3 DNA sequence: TGTGCCACCAGTGACTCCAAAGGGAGGTTGGACAATGAGCAGTTCTTC.

V is TRBV6-5 and J is TRBJ2-7; 7 bases map to TRBD1. Per the germline V gene, CDR1 is MNHEY and CDR2 is SVGAGI. V shed 5 bases, J shed 3 bases, and the junction held 7 bases outside the gene matches. The CDR3 covers 14 residues. This CDR3 is CASSLTGRDYEQYF. CDR3 sequence (DNA): TGTGCCAGCAGTCTGACAGGGAGAGACTACGAGCAGTACTTC.